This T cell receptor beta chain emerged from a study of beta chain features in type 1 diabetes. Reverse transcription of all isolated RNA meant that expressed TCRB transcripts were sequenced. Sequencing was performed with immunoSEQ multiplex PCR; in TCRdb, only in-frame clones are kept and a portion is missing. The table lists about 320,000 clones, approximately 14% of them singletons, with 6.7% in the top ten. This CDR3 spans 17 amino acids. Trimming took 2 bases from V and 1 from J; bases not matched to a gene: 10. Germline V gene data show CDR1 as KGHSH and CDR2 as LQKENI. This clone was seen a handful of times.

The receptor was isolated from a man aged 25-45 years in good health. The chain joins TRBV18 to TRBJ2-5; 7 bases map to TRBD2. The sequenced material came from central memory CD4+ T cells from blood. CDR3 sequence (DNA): TGTGCCAGCTCACCAGAGGTGAGGGGAGGGACCCAAGAGACCCAGTACTTC. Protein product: CASSPEVRGGTQETQYF.